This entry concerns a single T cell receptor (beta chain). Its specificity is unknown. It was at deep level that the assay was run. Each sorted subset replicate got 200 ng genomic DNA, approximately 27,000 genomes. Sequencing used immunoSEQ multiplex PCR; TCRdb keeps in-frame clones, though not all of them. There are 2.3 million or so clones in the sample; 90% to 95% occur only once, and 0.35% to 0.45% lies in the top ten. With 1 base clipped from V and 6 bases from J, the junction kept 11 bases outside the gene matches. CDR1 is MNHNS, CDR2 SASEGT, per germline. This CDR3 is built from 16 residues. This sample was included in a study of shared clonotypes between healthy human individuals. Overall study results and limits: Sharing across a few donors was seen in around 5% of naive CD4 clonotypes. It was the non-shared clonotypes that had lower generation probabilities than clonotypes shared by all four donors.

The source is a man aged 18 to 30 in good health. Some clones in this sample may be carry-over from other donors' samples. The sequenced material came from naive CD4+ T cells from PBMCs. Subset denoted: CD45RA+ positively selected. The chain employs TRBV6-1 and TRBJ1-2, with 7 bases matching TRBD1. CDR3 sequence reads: CASSEVTATGRNGYTF. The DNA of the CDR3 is TGTGCCAGCAGTGAAGTAACCGCGACAGGGAGAAATGGCTACACCTTC.